This section outlines one T cell receptor beta chain sequence together with its context. Germline V gene data show CDR1 as SGHAT and CDR2 as FQNNGV. Trimming removed 4 bases at V and 8 bases at J, with 11 bases between. This CDR3 has 13 amino acids. The sample comes from a study of T cell changes during pregnancy in multiple sclerosis. Profiling relied on immunoSEQ multiplex PCR, and the TCRdb table lists in-frame clones only, not all of them. The data contain 50,000 to 65,000 clones, around 89% of them singletons. This TCR derives from a female donor with multiple sclerosis, enrolled in a pregnancy study. The gene calls are TRBV11-2 and TRBJ1-4, with D possibly TRBD1 on 6 matching bases. The sequencing here drew on peripheral blood, taken after pregnancy. In nucleotides, the CDR3 is TGTGCCAGCAGCTGGCGACAGGAGGAAAAACTGTTTTTT. This sequence encodes CASSWRQEEKLFF.